The 20 T cell receptor beta chains given below trace back to one sample, sequenced in a study of blood T cell repertoires in COVID-19. Profiling relied on immunoSEQ multiplex PCR, and the TCRdb table lists in-frame clones only, not all of them. The sample shows some 50,000 clones, about nine tenths of them seen only once. What was sequenced was peripheral blood. Every receptor here comes from a man older than 75 with acute or convalescent COVID-19.

The V call is TRBV7-8, the J call TRBJ1-5; 9 nucleotides align to TRBD1. V lost 2 bases to trimming and J lost 3 bases; unmatched junction nucleotides: 8. This CDR3 contains 17 residues. The germline V gene encodes CDR1 SGHVS and CDR2 FQNEAQ. CDR3 nucleotides: TGTGCCAGCAGCTTAAATTCCGGGACAGGGAACAATCAGCCCCAGCATTTT. It encodes CASSLNSGTGNNQPQHF.

The DNA of the CDR3 is TGTGCCAGCAGCCAAGGGAACCTAGCGGGGCCCACAGATACGCAGTATTTT. This encodes CASSQGNLAGPTDTQYF. This sequence joins TRBV14 and TRBJ2-3; the match to TRBD2 covers 9 bases. From germline, CDR1 is SGHDN and CDR2 FVKESK. The ends lost 1 base at V and 2 bases at J; junction bases unmatched: 7. This CDR3 spans 17 amino acids.

This chain joins TRBV6-5 and TRBJ2-7; D ambiguous. This CDR3 is built from 14 residues. The V gene's germline CDR1 is MNHEY and CDR2 SVGAGI. Trimming pared 2 bases from V and 0 bases from J, leaving 8 bases between. The CDR3 reads CASSYNGGSYEQYF. CDR3 nucleotides: TGTGCCAGCAGTTACAACGGCGGCTCCTACGAGCAGTACTTC.

This chain links TRBV18 with TRBJ2-3; 10 nucleotides match TRBD2. The CDR3 has 18 amino acids. The junction had 12 bases not matched to a gene; V was cut back by 1 base and J by 5 bases. In germline, CDR1 is KGHSH, CDR2 LQKENI. DNA for the CDR3: TGTGCCAGCTCACCACTTGGACTAGCGGAGGGCAATAAAGATACGCAGTATTTT. Translating gives CASSPLGLAEGNKDTQYF.

The chain joins TRBV7-2 to TRBJ2-7, with TRBD2 matching over 7 bases. CDR1 and CDR2 (germline): SGHTA, FQGNSA. This CDR3 has 14 residues. The V gene end was trimmed by 1 base and the J gene end by 2 bases; junction bases not matched to a gene: 2. CDR3 region: CASSLVGGTYEQYF. The CDR3 DNA is TGTGCCAGCAGCTTAGTCGGGGGGACCTACGAGCAGTACTTC.

This rearrangement joins TRBV19 to TRBJ2-1; 8 bases are shared with TRBD2. V trimming: 3 bases; J trimming: 8 bases; junction bases outside the gene matches: 3. The CDR3 has 13 amino acids. Germline assignment: CDR1 LNHDA and CDR2 SQIVND (reference sequence). The CDR3 DNA is TGTGCCAGTAGTATTAGCGGGGAGCATGAGCAGTTCTTC. As protein: CASSISGEHEQFF.

The V and J genes are TRBV5-1 and TRBJ1-2, with 7 bases lining up with TRBD1. Per the germline V gene, CDR1 is SGHRS and CDR2 is YFSETQ. With 6 bases clipped from V and 8 bases from J, the junction kept 13 bases outside the gene matches. The CDR3 covers 14 residues. The DNA for the CDR3 is TGCGCCAGCACACAGGGGACCCGGGGGTCCGGCTACACCTTC. It codes for CASTQGTRGSGYTF.

This chain uses TRBV4-1 with TRBJ2-1; D remains unclear. V lost 3 bases and J lost 8, with 8 bases in between. CDR3 length: 12 residues. Germline assignment: CDR1 MGHRA and CDR2 YSYEKL. Here the CDR3 reads CASSHRSDEQFF. CDR3 in DNA: TGCGCCAGCAGCCACCGATCGGATGAGCAGTTCTTC.

The J gene is TRBJ1-2, the V gene TRBV5-6, with a weak D call TRBD1 (6 bases). V was clipped by 5 bases and J by 3 bases, with 8 bases between them. The CDR3 length is 12 residues. CDR1 and CDR2 from the germline V gene are SGHDT and YYEEEE. The CDR3 DNA reads as TGTGCCAGCAGGAGACAGGACTATGGCTACACCTTC. It specifies CASRRQDYGYTF. The complete variable domain, with remaining parts taken from reference TRBV5-6 and TRBJ1-2, reads DAGVTQSPTHLIKTRGQQVTLRCSPKSGHDTVSWYQQALGQGPQFIFQYYEEEERQRGNFPDRFSGHQFPNYSSELNVNALLLGDSALYLCASRRQDYGYTFGSGTRLTVV.

The chain employs TRBV6-1 and TRBJ1-6; D uncertain. V lost 2 bases and J 14 bases, leaving 4 bases between the germline ends. CDR1 is MNHNS and CDR2 is SASEGT in the germline V gene. CDR3 length: 10 residues. The CDR3 DNA sequence: TGTGCCAGCAGTGAATTAGCCCTCCACTTT. Its translation: CASSELALHF.

This clone was detected once. The chain links TRBV9 to TRBJ2-5; TRBD2 is a possible D gene (7 bases). This CDR3 is 14 amino acids long. Germline V CDR1 and CDR2: SGDLS, YYNGEE. Trimming shortened V by 3 bases and J by 1 base, and 10 bases separated the two germline ends. The CDR3 reads CASSGGGAQETQYF. As DNA, the CDR3 is TGTGCCAGCAGCGGAGGGGGGGCCCAAGAGACCCAGTACTTC.

This sequence joins TRBV7-2 and TRBJ1-1; D gene ambiguous. V lost 1 base and J 0 bases, leaving 9 bases between the germline ends. CDR3 length equals 15 residues. Germline loops: CDR1 SGHTA, CDR2 FQGNSA. CDR3 sequence reads: CASSLVSIMNTEAFF. The CDR3 DNA reads as TGTGCCAGCAGCTTAGTCAGTATCATGAACACTGAAGCTTTCTTT. The entire variable domain, with the rest obtained from reference TRBV7-2 and TRBJ1-1, is as follows: GAGVSQSPSNKVTEKGKDVELRCDPISGHTALYWYRQSLGQGLEFLIYFQGNSAPDKSGLPSDRFSAERTGGSVSTLTIQRTQQEDSAVYLCASSLVSIMNTEAFFGQGTRLTVV.

V gene TRBV9 combines with J gene TRBJ1-2; TRBD1 might be the D (5 bases). Trimming removed 0 bases at V and 3 bases at J, with 9 bases between. CDR3 length equals 14 residues. Germline lookup yields CDR1 SGDLS and CDR2 YYNGEE. The CDR3 region has the DNA TGTGCCAGCAGCGTAGATGAGACAGACTATGGCTACACCTTC. It specifies CASSVDETDYGYTF. The full variable domain, in which reference TRBV9 and TRBJ1-2 provide the parts outside the CDR3, is DSGVTQTPKHLITATGQRVTLRCSPRSGDLSVYWYQQSLDQGLQFLIQYYNGEERAKGNILERFSAQQFPDLHSELNLSSLELGDSALYFCASSVDETDYGYTFGSGTRLTVV.

The chain combines TRBV19 with TRBJ1-1; tentative D call: TRBD1 (6 bases). Trimming left V 7 bases short and J 4 bases short, with 16 bases between. Germline CDR1 LNHDA, CDR2 SQIVND (reference sequence). The CDR3 is made up of 14 amino acids. CDR3 protein: CASKEVAGATEAFF. The CDR3 DNA reads as TGTGCCAGTAAGGAGGTGGCAGGGGCCACTGAAGCTTTCTTT.

The rearrangement uses TRBV6-5 and TRBJ1-5; possibly TRBD1 for D (6 bases). Trimming left V 6 bases short and J 8 bases short, with 14 bases between. The CDR3 is made up of 13 amino acids. Germline-derived CDR1 and CDR2 are MNHEY and SVGAGI. In DNA, the CDR3 is TGTGCCAGCAGGGGAGGGGGTGGGAAGCCCCAGCATTTT. This codes for CASRGGGGKPQHF.

This chain joins TRBV7-2 and TRBJ1-3; maybe TRBD1 (6 bases). The CDR3 sequence is 15 residues long. Trimming shortened V by 1 base and J by 3 bases, and 10 bases separated the two germline ends. In germline, CDR1 is SGHTA, CDR2 FQGNSA. The CDR3 loop is CASSLDYRVGNTIYF. The CDR3 DNA reads as TGTGCCAGCAGCTTAGACTACAGGGTTGGAAACACCATATATTTT.

This clone was picked up one time. The CDR3 loop is CASSGRDGDNYGYTF. The CDR3 nucleotides read TGTGCCAGCTCGGGGCGGGACGGAGATAACTATGGCTACACCTTC. J is TRBJ1-2 and V is TRBV18, with a weak D call TRBD1 (5 bases). V was clipped by 6 bases and J by 1 base, with 15 bases between them. This CDR3 region has 15 residues. Germline values: CDR1 KGHSH, CDR2 LQKENI.

The chain is built from TRBV14 and TRBJ1-5; maybe TRBD1 (5 bases). V lost 0 bases and J 2 bases, leaving 17 bases between the germline ends. This CDR3 region has 18 residues. The germline V gene encodes CDR1 SGHDN and CDR2 FVKESK. The CDR3 sequence: CASSQDEAGYQGNQPQHF. CDR3 in DNA: TGTGCCAGCAGCCAAGATGAGGCAGGGTACCAGGGCAATCAGCCCCAGCATTTT.

The V and J genes are TRBV6-5 and TRBJ2-7; the D gene is possibly TRBD2 (5 bases). Germline V gene sequence: CDR1 MNHEY, CDR2 SVGAGI. V was cut by 6 bases and J by 0 bases, with 12 bases left in between. CDR3 length: 14 residues. The DNA for the CDR3 is TGTGCCAGCAGCCGGTCGGGGTTCTCCTACGAGCAGTACTTC. The encoded protein is CASSRSGFSYEQYF.

The V call is TRBV6-4, the J call TRBJ1-1; D might be TRBD1 (6 bases). V was cut by 6 bases and J by 0 bases, with 8 bases left in between. The length of the CDR3 is 13 residues. Germline-derived CDR1 and CDR2 are MRHNA and SNTAGT. For the CDR3, the DNA is TGTGCCAGCAGACGACAGGTGAACACTGAAGCTTTCTTT. Its translation is CASRRQVNTEAFF.